Sequencing of this TCR beta chain was carried out in a study of blood T cell repertoires in COVID-19. The CDR3 has 15 residues. J lost 0 bases, V lost 6 bases, and 5 bases had no gene match. Germline loops: CDR1 LNHDA, CDR2 SQIVND (reference sequence). This table comes from immunoSEQ multiplex PCR, and its TCRdb copy is limited to in-frame clones, with some not included. The sample lists about 250,000 clones, approximately 85% seen once, with approximately 5% in the top ten. This receptor was identified in a man over 45 with active or convalescent COVID-19. The chain links TRBV19 to TRBJ2-1; 7 bases match TRBD2. The sequencing sample was made of peripheral blood. This chain's CDR3 is CASRDGGSSYNEQFF. The CDR3 DNA follows: TGTGCCAGTAGGGACGGCGGGAGCTCCTACAATGAGCAGTTCTTC.